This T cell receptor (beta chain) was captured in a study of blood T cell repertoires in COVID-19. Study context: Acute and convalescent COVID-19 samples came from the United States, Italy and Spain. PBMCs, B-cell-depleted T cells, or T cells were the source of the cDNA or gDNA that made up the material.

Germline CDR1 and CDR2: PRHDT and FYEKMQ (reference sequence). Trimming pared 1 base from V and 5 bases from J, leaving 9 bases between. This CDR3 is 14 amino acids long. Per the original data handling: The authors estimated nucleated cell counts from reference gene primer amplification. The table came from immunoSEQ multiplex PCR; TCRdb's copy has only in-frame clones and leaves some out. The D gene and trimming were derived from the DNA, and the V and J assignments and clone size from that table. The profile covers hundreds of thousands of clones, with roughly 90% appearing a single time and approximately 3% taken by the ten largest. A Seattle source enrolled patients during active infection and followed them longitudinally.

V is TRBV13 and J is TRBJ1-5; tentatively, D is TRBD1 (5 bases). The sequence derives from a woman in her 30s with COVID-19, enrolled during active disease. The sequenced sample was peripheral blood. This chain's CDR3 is CASSLAGGDQPQHF. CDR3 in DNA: TGTGCCAGCAGCTTAGCAGGAGGGGATCAGCCCCAGCATTTT.